This TCR beta chain derives from a study of T cell changes during pregnancy in multiple sclerosis. Germline loops: CDR1 SEHNR, CDR2 FQNEAQ (reference sequence). V dropped 1 base and J dropped 1 base, with 8 bases sitting between them. The length of the CDR3 is 14 residues. Clones were read by immunoSEQ multiplex PCR, and TCRdb kept only the in-frame ones, dropping some. The data hold 45,000 to 70,000 clones, with about 90% observed a single time. The TCR originated in a female donor with multiple sclerosis, enrolled in a pregnancy study. This chain connects TRBV7-9 to TRBJ2-7, with D possibly TRBD2 on 6 matching bases. The starting material was CD4+ T cells from peripheral blood mononuclear cells, obtained in the second trimester of pregnancy. CDR3 region: CASSLGGASYEQYF. CDR3 nucleotides: TGTGCCAGCAGCTTAGGCGGGGCTTCCTACGAGCAGTACTTC.